The clone carrying this T cell receptor (beta chain) was counted a few times. Losses at the gene ends were 7 bases for V and 6 bases for J; bases not matched to a gene: 1. The CDR3 extends over 13 amino acids. CDR1 is LGHDT, CDR2 YNNKEL, per germline (reference sequence). This sample was included in a study of T cells after yellow fever vaccination. Study background: The authors prepared low-cell-number fractions using SMART-Seq v4 Ultra Low Input.

TCRdb fed the 5' RACE reads into MiXCR, producing one record per CDR3 protein. The sample holds about 130,000 distinct CDR3 sequences; under 8% are singletons and the top ten take about 0.61%. The V gene is TRBV3-1, the J gene TRBJ1-6, with TRBD1 matching 9 bases. Sequencing used CD4+ T cells sorted from PBMCs, obtained 10 days after the yellow fever booster vaccination. This clonotype was obtained from a man aged 30 to 39 who received the YFV17D yellow fever vaccine. The CDR3: CASKDRGNSPLHF. The CDR3 DNA reads TGTGCCAGCAAGGACAGGGGTAATTCACCCCTCCACTTT.